This entry features one T cell receptor (beta chain) sequence. The antigen remains undetermined. Sequencing was performed with immunoSEQ multiplex PCR; in TCRdb, only in-frame clones are kept and a portion is missing. The sample has roughly 130,000 clones, about nine tenths seen once; the top ten hold approximately 1.5%. This sample was included in a study of cytomegalovirus exposure and HLA in healthy donors. Study-wide results and limits: While the bulk of TCR sequences proved rare, some public TCRs turned up in many donors.

The CDR3 length is 15 residues. In germline, CDR1 is SGHNT, CDR2 YYREEE (reference sequence). The trim removed 3 bases at V and 5 bases at J, leaving 6 bases unmatched. What was sequenced was PBMCs. This clonotype was sampled from a man aged 25-45 years in good health and CMV-seronegative. This chain links TRBV5-4 with TRBJ2-2; TRBD2 aligns across 8 bases. CDR3: CASSSSGSGTGELFF. Here the CDR3 DNA reads TGTGCCAGCAGCTCGAGCGGGAGTGGAACCGGGGAGCTGTTTTTT. Combining the CDR3 with reference TRBV5-4 and TRBJ2-2 gives the whole variable domain ETGVTQSPTHLIKTRGQQVTLRCSSQSGHNTVSWYQQALGQGPQFIFQYYREEENGRGNFPPRFSGLQFPNYSSELNVNALELDDSALYLCASSSSGSGTGELFFGEGSRLTVL.